This is a list of T cell receptor beta chains from one sample in a study of blood T cell repertoires in COVID-19. Repertoires were generated with immunoSEQ multiplex PCR, while TCRdb's copy carries only in-frame clones and drops some. The top ten clones hold under 8% of a sample with roughly 59,000 clones, 83% of them seen once. Sequencing used peripheral blood. Receptors originate from a human donor in a cohort sampled during active COVID-19. Both conserved end residues are part of each CDR3. The D gene is left open where the match is weak. The size entry is marked missing in some rows and otherwise reads once, few, many or a size class.

v_call	j_call	clone_size	d_call	cdr3_nt	cdr3_aa
TRBV18	TRBJ1-1	NA	TRBD1	TGTGCCAGCTCACCGTCGGGACAGGGCAACACTGAAGCTTTCTTT	CASSPSGQGNTEAFF
TRBV2	TRBJ1-1	NA	NA	TGTGCCAGCAGGGACTATGGGTTGTCTGAAGCTTTCTTT	CASRDYGLSEAFF
TRBV5-4	TRBJ2-7	NA	NA	TGTGCCAGCAGCTCCCGGACGGGGACCTACGAGCAGTACTTC	CASSSRTGTYEQYF
TRBV7-9	TRBJ2-1	few	NA	TGTGCCAGCAGCTTCCGGGACTCATCGTACAATGAGCAGTTCTTC	CASSFRDSSYNEQFF
TRBV5-6	TRBJ1-1	NA	NA	TGTGCCAGCACCTCCCAGGGAACGAGGTCTTTGAGGGCTTTCTTT	CASTSQGTRSLRAFF
TRBV6-5	TRBJ2-7	NA	TRBD1	TGTGCCAGCAGTTACGGGGACAGGGGATTTGGCTACGAGCAGTACTTC	CASSYGDRGFGYEQYF
TRBV24-1	TRBJ2-1	once	TRBD1	TGTGCCACCAGTGATCCCGGACAGGGGGCCCAAGGTGAGCAGTTCTTC	CATSDPGQGAQGEQFF
TRBV19	TRBJ1-3	NA	NA	TGTGCCAGTAGTCTTCAGTCCAGGGCAGGAAACACCATATATTTT	CASSLQSRAGNTIYF
TRBV7-6	TRBJ2-7	once	TRBD1	TGTGCCAGCAGCTTAGGGACAGGAATAGGGCTCGAGCAGTACTTC	CASSLGTGIGLEQYF
TRBV30	TRBJ2-1	NA	NA	TGTGCCTGGAGTGTAAAAGGAACTAAACCGCTAAGATACAATGAGCAGTTCTTC	CAWSVKGTKPLRYNEQFF
TRBV9	TRBJ1-2	medium-sized	NA	TGTGCCAGCAGCGATCCACCGCGGGGGCATGGCTACACCTTC	CASSDPPRGHGYTF
TRBV5-8	TRBJ1-1	NA	NA	TGTGCCAGCAGCTTGTACTTCACTGAAGCTTTCTTT	CASSLYFTEAFF
TRBV10-3	TRBJ1-1	NA	TRBD1	TGTGCCATCAGTGAGTCTGGGACAGGGGTGAACACTGAAGCTTTCTTT	CAISESGTGVNTEAFF
TRBV27	TRBJ2-5	NA	TRBD1	TGTGCCAGCAGTGGGACAGCCCAAGAGACCCAGTACTTC	CASSGTAQETQYF
TRBV7-9	TRBJ2-7	NA	NA	TGTGCCAGCAGCTTGAAACGGGAACTACTCGAGCAGTACTTC	CASSLKRELLEQYF
TRBV12-3/TRBV12-4	TRBJ2-5	NA	NA	TGTGCCAGCAGTCTCAAAACCAGGGGAACCCAGTACTTC	CASSLKTRGTQYF
TRBV21-1	TRBJ2-3	NA	NA	TGTGCCAGCAGCAAAGGGAGTTGCGGGGGGATGGAGGATACGCAGTATTTT	CASSKGSCGGMEDTQYF
TRBV7-2	TRBJ2-2	NA	TRBD1	TGTGCCAGCAGCTCACAGGGGGCACAGACCGGGGAGCTGTTTTTT	CASSSQGAQTGELFF
TRBV3-1/TRBV3-2	TRBJ2-3	NA	TRBD2	TGTGCCAGCAGCCAAGTAGGAGTTGGGACTAGCGCCGGAGATACGCAGTATTTT	CASSQVGVGTSAGDTQYF
TRBV3-1/TRBV3-2	TRBJ1-4	NA	NA	TGTGCCAGCAGCCCCCGCACTATGAATGAAAAACTGTTTTTT	CASSPRTMNEKLFF
TRBV5-1	TRBJ1-2	NA	TRBD1	TGCGCCAGCAGCTCGGTGGGACAGGGGGAGAGCTACACCTTC	CASSSVGQGESYTF
TRBV5-1	TRBJ2-5	NA	NA	TGCGCCAGCAGCACAGGGATAGGAGAGACCCAGTACTTC	CASSTGIGETQYF
TRBV30	TRBJ1-2	NA	TRBD1	TGTGCCTGGACCGACAGGGTGAATAACTATGGCTACACCTTC	CAWTDRVNNYGYTF
TRBV7-9	TRBJ2-2	NA	TRBD2	TGTGCCAGCAGCTACCACCCGGGACTAGCGGGAGCCGGGGAGCTGTTTTTT	CASSYHPGLAGAGELFF
TRBV10-1	TRBJ1-5	few	NA	TGCGCCAGCAGTGCCGGGTACGATCAGCCCCAGCATTTT	CASSAGYDQPQHF
TRBV2	TRBJ2-3	NA	NA	TGTGCCAGCAGTGATCCCCAGCGGGGCACAGATACGCAGTATTTT	CASSDPQRGTDTQYF
TRBV4-1	TRBJ2-1	NA	NA	TGCGCCAGCAGCCAAGGTATTCTGGCAGGGGCCTACAATGAGCAGTTCTTC	CASSQGILAGAYNEQFF
TRBV2	TRBJ1-1	NA	NA	TGTGCCAGCAGTCTGGAGATGAACACTGAAGCTTTCTTT	CASSLEMNTEAFF
TRBV5-1	TRBJ2-1	NA	TRBD2	TGCGCCAGCAGCTCAATACAGACTAGCGGGAGGACCTACAATGAGCAGTTCTTC	CASSSIQTSGRTYNEQFF
TRBV14	TRBJ2-5	once	NA	TGTGCCAGCAGCCAAGACGGGGTCGGAACCCAGTACTTC	CASSQDGVGTQYF
TRBV5-1	TRBJ2-4	NA	TRBD1	TGCGCCAGCAGCTTTGGGACAGCCGAAAACATTCAGTACTTC	CASSFGTAENIQYF
TRBV5-1	TRBJ2-1	NA	TRBD2	TGCGCCAGCAGCTCCGGGACTAGCGGGAGAGGGGTGCAGTTCTTC	CASSSGTSGRGVQFF
TRBV7-3	TRBJ2-3	once	NA	TGTGCCAGCAGCTTGGGGGCGAGCTTACCAGATACGCAGTATTTT	CASSLGASLPDTQYF
TRBV2	TRBJ1-2	NA	TRBD1	TGTGCCAGCAGTACGGACAGGACTAACTATGGCTACACCTTC	CASSTDRTNYGYTF
TRBV5-1	TRBJ2-2	few	NA	TGCGCCAGCAGCCCAAGGTCGGACAGCCCATTCCACACCGGGGAGCTGTTTTTT	CASSPRSDSPFHTGELFF
TRBV5-8	TRBJ1-1	NA	TRBD1	TGTGCCAGCAGCCTGACAGGGGGCGCGAGGGAAGCTTTCTTT	CASSLTGGAREAFF
TRBV30	TRBJ2-2	NA	NA	TGTGCCTGGAGAGGGGGGACAGCGAACACCGGGGAGCTGTTTTTT	CAWRGGTANTGELFF
TRBV6-1	TRBJ1-2	NA	NA	TGTGCCAGCAGTGATGGGGCCGCAGACTATGGCTACACCTTC	CASSDGAADYGYTF
TRBV5-1	TRBJ2-5	NA	NA	TGCGCCAGCACTCTTAGCGGACCTGCCACCCAGTACTTC	CASTLSGPATQYF
TRBV19	TRBJ2-1	NA	NA	TGTGCCAGCGCGAAACCAGCGAACTACAATGAGCAGTTCTTC	CASAKPANYNEQFF
TRBV19	TRBJ2-7	NA	TRBD2	TGTGCCAGTAGCGTGGGGCGGGGGGGCCACGAGCAGTACTTC	CASSVGRGGHEQYF
TRBV6-5	TRBJ1-3	NA	TRBD1	TGTGCCAGCAGGGGGGGGACAGGGTCAAACACCATATATTTT	CASRGGTGSNTIYF
TRBV4-2	TRBJ2-7	NA	TRBD2	TGTGCCAGCTCCCTGGGGGGACTAGCGGGTACCTCCTACGAGCAGTACTTC	CASSLGGLAGTSYEQYF
TRBV2	TRBJ2-3	once	TRBD1	TGTGCCAGCAGTGAACTTGGGACAGGGGTTACAGATACGCAGTATTTT	CASSELGTGVTDTQYF
TRBV6-6	TRBJ1-2	NA	NA	TGTGCCAGCAGTTACGCCAGGGAATTTTCTAACTATGGCTACACCTTC	CASSYAREFSNYGYTF
TRBV19	TRBJ2-5	NA	NA	TGTGCCAGTAGTATACAGTACAGCCAAATTTCCCAAGAGACCCAGTACTTC	CASSIQYSQISQETQYF
TRBV6-5	TRBJ1-2	NA	NA	TGTGCCAGCAGTTACAAGGGGAACTATGGCTACACCTTC	CASSYKGNYGYTF
TRBV6-5	TRBJ2-1	NA	NA	TGTGCCAGCAGCTCCGGGACACCCTCTATCTATGAGCAGTTCTTC	CASSSGTPSIYEQFF
TRBV5-1	TRBJ2-4	NA	TRBD2	TGCGCCAGCAGCAGTAGCGGGGGCTACAAAAACATTCAGTACTTC	CASSSSGGYKNIQYF
TRBV30	TRBJ1-2	NA	NA	TGTGCCTGGAGTGTAGCCCAGGACTATGGCTACACCTTC	CAWSVAQDYGYTF